The present TCR beta chain was sequenced within a study of cytomegalovirus exposure and HLA in healthy donors. Study-wide findings and caveats: Being productive about 87% or about 30% of the time was typical of most TCR beta V segments in an earlier analysis. V- and J-gene trimming of TCR beta was linked (in a later analysis) to a missense DCLRE1C variant.

As concerns this clone: Antigen: not known.

Germline CDR1 SGHKS, CDR2 YYEKEE (reference sequence). This CDR3 region has 14 residues. The V gene lost 0 bases and the J gene lost 6 bases, with 10 bases spanning the gap. PCR primers comprised 60 Vbeta and 13 Jbeta primers. Profiled with immunoSEQ multiplex PCR; TCRdb holds only in-frame clones, not every one. The data hold more than 100,000 clones, with roughly 80% observed a single time. The clonotype was recovered from a man aged 55 to 70 in good health and CMV-seropositive. This chain links TRBV5-5 with TRBJ2-4; D is perhaps TRBD2 (5 bases). Input material: PBMCs. The CDR3 loop reads CASSLGTRGNIQYF. CDR3 coding DNA: TGTGCCAGCAGCTTGGGAACTCGGGGAAACATTCAGTACTTC.